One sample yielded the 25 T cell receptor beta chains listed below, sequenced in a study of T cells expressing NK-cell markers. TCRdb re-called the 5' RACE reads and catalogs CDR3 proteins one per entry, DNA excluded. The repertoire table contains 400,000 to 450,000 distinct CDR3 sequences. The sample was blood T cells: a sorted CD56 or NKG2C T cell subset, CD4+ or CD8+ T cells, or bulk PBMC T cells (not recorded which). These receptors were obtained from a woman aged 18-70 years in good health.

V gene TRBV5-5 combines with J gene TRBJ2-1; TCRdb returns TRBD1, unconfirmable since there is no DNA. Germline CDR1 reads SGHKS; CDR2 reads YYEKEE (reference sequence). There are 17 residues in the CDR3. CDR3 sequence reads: CASSLGGTGVPYNEQFF.

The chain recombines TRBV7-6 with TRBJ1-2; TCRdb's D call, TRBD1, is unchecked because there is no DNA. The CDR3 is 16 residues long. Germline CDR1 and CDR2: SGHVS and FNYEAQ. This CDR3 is CASSLGGTGGRYGYTF.

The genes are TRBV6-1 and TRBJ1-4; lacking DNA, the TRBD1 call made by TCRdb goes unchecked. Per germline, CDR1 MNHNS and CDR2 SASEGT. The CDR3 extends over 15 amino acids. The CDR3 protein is CASSQSGTGPEKLFF.

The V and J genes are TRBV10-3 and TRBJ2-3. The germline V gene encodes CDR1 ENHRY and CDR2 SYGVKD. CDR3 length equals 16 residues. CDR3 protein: CAISENSFSSTDTQYF.

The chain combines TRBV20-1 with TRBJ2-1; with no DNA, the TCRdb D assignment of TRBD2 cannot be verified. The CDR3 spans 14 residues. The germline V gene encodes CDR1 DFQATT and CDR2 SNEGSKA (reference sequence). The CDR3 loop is CSAPRDSGRPQQFF.

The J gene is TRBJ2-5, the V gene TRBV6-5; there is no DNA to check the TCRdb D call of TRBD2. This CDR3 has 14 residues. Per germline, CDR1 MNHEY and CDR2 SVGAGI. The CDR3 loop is CASSYPGEGGTQYF.

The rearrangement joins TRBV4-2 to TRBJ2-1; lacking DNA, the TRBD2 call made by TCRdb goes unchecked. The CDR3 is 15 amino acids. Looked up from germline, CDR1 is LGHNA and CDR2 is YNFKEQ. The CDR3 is CASSQGLAGYNEQFF.

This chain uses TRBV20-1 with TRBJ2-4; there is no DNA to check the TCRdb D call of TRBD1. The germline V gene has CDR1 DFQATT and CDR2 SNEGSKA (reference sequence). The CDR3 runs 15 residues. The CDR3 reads CSARTGERGKNIQYF.

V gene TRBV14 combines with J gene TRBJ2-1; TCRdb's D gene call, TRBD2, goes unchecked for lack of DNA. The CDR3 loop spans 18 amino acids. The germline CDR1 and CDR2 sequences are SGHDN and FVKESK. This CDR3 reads CASSRGLAGGPSYNEQFF.

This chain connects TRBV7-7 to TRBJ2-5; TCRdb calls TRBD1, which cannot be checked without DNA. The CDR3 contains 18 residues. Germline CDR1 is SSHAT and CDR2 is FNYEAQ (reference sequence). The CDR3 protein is CASSPVRDMTTHQETQYF.

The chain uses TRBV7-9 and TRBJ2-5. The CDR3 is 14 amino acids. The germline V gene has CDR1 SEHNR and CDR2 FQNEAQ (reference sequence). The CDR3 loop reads CASSLGAAQETQYF.

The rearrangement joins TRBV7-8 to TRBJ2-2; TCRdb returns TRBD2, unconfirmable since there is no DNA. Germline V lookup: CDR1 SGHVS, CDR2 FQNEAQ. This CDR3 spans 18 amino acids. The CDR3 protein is CASSFPRTSGMNTGELFF.

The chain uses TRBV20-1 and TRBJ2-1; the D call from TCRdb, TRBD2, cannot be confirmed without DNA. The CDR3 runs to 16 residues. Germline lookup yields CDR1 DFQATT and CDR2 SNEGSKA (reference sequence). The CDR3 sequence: CSARTSGSISYNEQFF.

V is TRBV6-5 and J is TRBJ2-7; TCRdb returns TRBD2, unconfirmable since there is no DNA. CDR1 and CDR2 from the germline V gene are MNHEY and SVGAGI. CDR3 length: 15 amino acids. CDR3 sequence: CASSYSSGSSYEQYF.

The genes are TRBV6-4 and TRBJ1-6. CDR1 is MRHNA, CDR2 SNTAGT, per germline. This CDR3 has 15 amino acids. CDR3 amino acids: CASSDLPRPNSPLHF.

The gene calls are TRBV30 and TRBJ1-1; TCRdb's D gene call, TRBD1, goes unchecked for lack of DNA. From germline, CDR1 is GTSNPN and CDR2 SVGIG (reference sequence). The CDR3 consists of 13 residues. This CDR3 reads CAWGAGVNTEAFF.

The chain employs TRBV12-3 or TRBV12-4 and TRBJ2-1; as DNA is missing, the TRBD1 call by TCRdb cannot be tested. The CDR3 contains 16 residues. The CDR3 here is CASSLGVRGAGREQFF.

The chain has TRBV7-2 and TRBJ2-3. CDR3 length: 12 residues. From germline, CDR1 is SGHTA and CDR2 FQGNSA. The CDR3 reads CASNSFGDTQYF.

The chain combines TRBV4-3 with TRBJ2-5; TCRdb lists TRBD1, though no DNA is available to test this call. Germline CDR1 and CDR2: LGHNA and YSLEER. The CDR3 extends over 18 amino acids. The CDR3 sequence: CASSQEGARTTSKETQYF.

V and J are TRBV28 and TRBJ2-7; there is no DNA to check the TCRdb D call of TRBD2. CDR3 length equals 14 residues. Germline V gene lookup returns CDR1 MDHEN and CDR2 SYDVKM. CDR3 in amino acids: CASSLGADGYEQYF. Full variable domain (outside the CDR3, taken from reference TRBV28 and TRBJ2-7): DVKVTQSSRYLVKRTGEKVFLECVQDMDHENMFWYRQDPGLGLRLIYFSYDVKMKEKGDIPEGYSVSREKKERFSLILESASTNQTSMYLCASSLGADGYEQYFGPGTRLTVT.

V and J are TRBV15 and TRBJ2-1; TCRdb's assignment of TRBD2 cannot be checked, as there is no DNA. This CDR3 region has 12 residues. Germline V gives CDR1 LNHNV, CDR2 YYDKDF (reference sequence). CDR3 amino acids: CATSRSSHEQFF.

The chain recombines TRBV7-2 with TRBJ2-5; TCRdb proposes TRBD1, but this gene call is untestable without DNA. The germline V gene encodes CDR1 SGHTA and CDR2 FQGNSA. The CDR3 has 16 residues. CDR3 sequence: CASTLDRGGFAETQYF.

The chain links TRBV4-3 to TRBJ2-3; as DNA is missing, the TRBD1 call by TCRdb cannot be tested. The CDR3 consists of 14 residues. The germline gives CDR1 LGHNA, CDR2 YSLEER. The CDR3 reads CASSQGTGIDTQYF.

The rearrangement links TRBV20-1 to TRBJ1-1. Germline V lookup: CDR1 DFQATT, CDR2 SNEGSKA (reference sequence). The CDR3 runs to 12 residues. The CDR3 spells CSARGQATEAFF.

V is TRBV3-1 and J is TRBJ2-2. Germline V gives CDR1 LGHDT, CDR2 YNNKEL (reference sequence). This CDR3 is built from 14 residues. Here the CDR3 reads CASSQNIGTGELFF.